The 5 T cell receptor beta chains listed next were all sequenced from one sample in a study of esophageal squamous cell carcinoma tumors. PCR used a TCR alpha or TCR beta constant-region primer with a P20EA primer, then nested PCR with CA2 or CB2. Reverse transcription used a polyT18-containing BSL-18E primer, and TCR genes were amplified by unbiased adaptor ligation RT-PCR. TCRdb re-analysed the 5' RACE reads in MiXCR, keeping a single row per CDR3 protein. The sample carries fewer than 7,000 distinct CDR3 sequences, roughly 22% recorded once. What was sequenced was tumor tissue. These receptors were taken from a man between 50 and 79 years old with esophageal squamous cell carcinoma.

This clonotype was seen a handful of times. V is TRBV24-1 and J is TRBJ2-7; maybe TRBD1 (5 bases). Germline-derived CDR1 and CDR2 are KGHDR and SFDVKD. V lost 4 bases to trimming and J lost 0 bases, with 15 bases between them. The CDR3 has 16 residues. This CDR3 is CATSDSTVSSSYEQYF. In nucleotides, the CDR3 is TGTGCCACCAGTGACTCGACAGTCAGCAGCTCCTACGAGCAGTACTTC.

This clonotype was counted at least ten times. A much larger clone lies a single base off, so this may be a read error. The chain joins TRBV9 to TRBJ1-2, with D perhaps matching TRBD1 (5 bases). The V gene's germline CDR1 is SGDLS and CDR2 YYNGEE. This CDR3 has 14 amino acids. CDR3 in DNA: TGTGCCAGCAGCCCAGCAGGGTGGGCCTATGGCGACACCTTC. This encodes CASSPAGWAYGDTF.

This clonotype was counted a few times. This chain uses TRBV6-5 with TRBJ1-4; possible D gene TRBD1, 6 bases. Trimming took 0 bases from V and 8 from J, leaving 13 bases between them. The CDR3 is made up of 15 amino acids. Germline values: CDR1 MNHEY, CDR2 SVGAGI. The DNA for the CDR3 is TGTGCCAGCAGTTACTCGTACAGTGGGGGCGAAAAACTGTTTTTT. It translates to CASSYSYSGGEKLFF.

Judged by abundance, this clonotype is medium-sized. J is TRBJ1-1 and V is TRBV29-1; D remains unclear. This CDR3 comprises 11 residues. With 7 bases removed from V and 6 bases from J, the gap between germline ends came to 12 bases. Germline loops: CDR1 SQVTM, CDR2 ANQGSEA. The CDR3 sequence: CSGAVLAEAFF. For the CDR3, the DNA is TGCAGCGGAGCGGTATTAGCTGAAGCTTTCTTT.

This clonotype was picked up a small number of times. This sequence joins TRBV4-1 and TRBJ2-2, with no clear D. There are 13 residues in the CDR3. CDR1 and CDR2 (germline): MGHRA, YSYEKL. The V gene lost 0 bases and the J gene lost 6 bases, with 5 bases spanning the gap. The CDR3 loop is CASSQDWSGELFF. CDR3 in DNA: TGCGCCAGCAGCCAAGATTGGTCCGGGGAGCTGTTTTTT.